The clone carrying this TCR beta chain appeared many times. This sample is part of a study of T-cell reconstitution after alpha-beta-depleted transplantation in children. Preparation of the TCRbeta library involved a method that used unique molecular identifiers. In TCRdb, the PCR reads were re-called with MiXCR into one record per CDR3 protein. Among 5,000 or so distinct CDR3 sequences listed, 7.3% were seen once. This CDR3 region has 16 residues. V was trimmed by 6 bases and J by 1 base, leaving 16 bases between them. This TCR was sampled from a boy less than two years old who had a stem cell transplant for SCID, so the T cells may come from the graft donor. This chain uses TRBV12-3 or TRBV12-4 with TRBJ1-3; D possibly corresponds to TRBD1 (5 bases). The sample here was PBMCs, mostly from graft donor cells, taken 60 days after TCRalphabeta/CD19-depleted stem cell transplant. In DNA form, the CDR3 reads TGTGCCAGCAGCCTACTTAGGGACTTGTCTGGAAACACCATATATTTT. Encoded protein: CASSLLRDLSGNTIYF.